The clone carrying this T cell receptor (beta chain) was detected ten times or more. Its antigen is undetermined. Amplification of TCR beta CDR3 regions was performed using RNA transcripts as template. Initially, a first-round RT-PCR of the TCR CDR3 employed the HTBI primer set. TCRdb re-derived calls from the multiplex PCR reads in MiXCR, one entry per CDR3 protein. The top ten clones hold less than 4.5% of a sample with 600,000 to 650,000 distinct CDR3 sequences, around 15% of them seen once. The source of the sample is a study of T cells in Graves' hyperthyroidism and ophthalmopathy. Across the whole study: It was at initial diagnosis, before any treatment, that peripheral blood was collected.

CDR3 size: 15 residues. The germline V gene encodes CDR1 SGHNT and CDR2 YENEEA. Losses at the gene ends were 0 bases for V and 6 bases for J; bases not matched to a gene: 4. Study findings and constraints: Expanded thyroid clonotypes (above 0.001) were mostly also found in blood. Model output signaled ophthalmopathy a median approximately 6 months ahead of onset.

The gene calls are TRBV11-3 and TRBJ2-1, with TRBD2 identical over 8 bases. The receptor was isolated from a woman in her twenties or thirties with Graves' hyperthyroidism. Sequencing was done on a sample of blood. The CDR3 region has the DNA TGTGCCAGCAGCTTAGAAGGACTAGCTACCAATGAGCAGTTCTTC. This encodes CASSLEGLATNEQFF.